Each of the 14 T cell receptor beta chains below was sequenced from the same sample in a study of T cell repertoires in ileal Crohn's disease. Repertoires were generated with immunoSEQ multiplex PCR, while TCRdb's copy carries only in-frame clones and drops some. The table has 8,000 to 10,000 clones, around 80% seen once. Stated time point: neoterminal ileum biopsy at postoperative endoscopy, about 6 months after surgery. What was sequenced was ileal tissue. The source is an adult with Crohn's disease.

The CDR3 is CASSTSFGRGYDQPQHF. The CDR3 nucleotides are TGTGCCAGCAGTACGTCTTTCGGCAGGGGGTATGACCAGCCCCAGCATTTT. This chain uses TRBV28 with TRBJ1-5; 7 bases are a match to TRBD1. After removal of 5 bases from V and 7 bases from J, the junction contained 17 bases not matched to a gene. Germline V gives CDR1 MDHEN, CDR2 SYDVKM. CDR3 length: 17 residues.

The genes are TRBV28 and TRBJ2-5; D is unresolved. The end of the DNA is better explained by TRBJ2-7, so the J call may be wrong. Germline assignment: CDR1 MDHEN and CDR2 SYDVKM. The CDR3 is 12 residues long. The CDR3 spells CASSAGTYEQYF. CDR3 nucleotide sequence: TGTGCCAGCAGCGCAGGAACCTACGAGCAGTACTTC.

On this clone itself: The junction shows a germline mismatch at one end, possibly a read error. V gene TRBV5-6 combines with J gene TRBJ1-2; perhaps TRBD1 as D (6 bases). Germline CDR1 and CDR2: SGHDT and YYEEEE. The CDR3 has 14 amino acids. CDR3 sequence reads: CASSLVLVRGGPAF. CDR3 bases: TGTGCCAGCAGCTTGGTCTTAGTGAGAGGGGGTCCTGCCTTC.

This clone was counted once. The V gene is TRBV28, the J gene TRBJ2-7; 9 nucleotides match TRBD1. Germline CDR1 MDHEN, CDR2 SYDVKM. The length of the CDR3 is 16 residues. With 5 bases clipped from V and 0 bases from J, the junction kept 8 bases outside the gene matches. CDR3 sequence (DNA): TGTGCCAGCAGTGAGAGGGACAGGGCCAGCTCCTACGAGCAGTACTTC. It specifies CASSERDRASSYEQYF.

V is TRBV27 and J is TRBJ2-2; TRBD2 agrees at 12 bases. Germline lookup yields CDR1 MNHEY and CDR2 SMNVEV (reference sequence). CDR3 length: 16 residues. V gave up 5 bases and J gave up 0 bases; unmatched junction bases: 1. This CDR3 is CASSASGRANTGELFF. CDR3 coding DNA: TGTGCCAGCAGTGCTAGCGGGAGGGCGAACACCGGGGAGCTGTTTTTT.

V gene TRBV30 combines with J gene TRBJ2-1; TRBD2 is a possible D gene (5 bases). Germline V gene data show CDR1 as GTSNPN and CDR2 as SVGIG (reference sequence). Trimming stripped 8 bases from V and 0 bases from J, with 14 bases between. The CDR3 sequence is 14 residues long. DNA of the CDR3: TGTGCCGCCACCTGGACTGGCTCCTACAATGAGCAGTTCTTC. Residues: CAATWTGSYNEQFF.

V and J are TRBV7-9 and TRBJ1-6; D is possibly TRBD1 (6 bases). This CDR3 has 14 residues. V gave up 5 bases and J gave up 8 bases, with 13 bases separating them. Germline V gene sequence: CDR1 SEHNR, CDR2 FQNEAQ (reference sequence). This CDR3 reads CASSQQGLDSPLHF. CDR3 in DNA: TGTGCCAGCAGCCAACAGGGCTTGGATTCACCCCTCCACTTT.

This clone was observed a single time. The rearrangement links TRBV6-1 to TRBJ1-5; D not resolved. There are 13 residues in the CDR3. CDR1 and CDR2 (germline): MNHNS, SASEGT. V was pared by 8 bases and J by 6 bases, with 14 bases between. The CDR3 sequence: CASLGRGVQPQHF. In nucleotides, the CDR3 is TGTGCCAGCCTTGGTCGGGGAGTTCAGCCCCAGCATTTT.

This clone was observed once. The chain combines TRBV7-9 with TRBJ1-4; TRBD1 might be the D (5 bases). The germline gives CDR1 SEHNR, CDR2 FQNEAQ (reference sequence). V shed 7 bases and J shed 7 bases, with 16 bases lying between them. This CDR3 comprises 14 residues. CDR3 in amino acids: CASTPGGFGEKLFF. The CDR3 DNA sequence: TGTGCCAGCACTCCCGGGGGGTTTGGTGAAAAACTGTTTTTT.

The chain couples TRBV2 to TRBJ2-1; D uncertain. This CDR3 contains 13 residues. V lost 2 bases and J lost 6, with 8 bases in between. The germline V gene encodes CDR1 SNHLY and CDR2 FYNNEI. CDR3 sequence reads: CASSEQVLNEQFF. The CDR3 DNA sequence: TGTGCCAGCAGTGAACAGGTCCTCAATGAGCAGTTCTTC.

The table lists this clone with a count of one. One end of the junction does not line up with germline, which may come from a read error. The chain combines TRBV28 with TRBJ2-2, with a weak D call TRBD2 (5 bases). This CDR3 comprises 17 residues. Per the germline V gene, CDR1 is MDHEN and CDR2 is SYDVKM. CDR3 residues: CASSLPFSSLNTGEPFF. The CDR3 DNA reads as TGTGCCAGCAGTTTACCATTCTCGAGTCTGAACACCGGGGAGCCGTTTTTT.

This clone appeared a single time. The V and J genes are TRBV4-3 and TRBJ2-5; tentatively, D is TRBD2 (5 bases). V lost 0 bases, J lost 2 bases, and 10 bases lay in between. Germline CDR1 reads LGHNA; CDR2 reads YSLEER. This CDR3 has 15 amino acids. The CDR3 nucleotides read TGCGCCAGCAGCCAAGATCTAGCAGGTCAAGAGACCCAGTACTTC. Protein product: CASSQDLAGQETQYF.

The J gene is TRBJ2-1, the V gene TRBV5-6, with D perhaps TRBD2 (6 bases). The CDR3 consists of 15 residues. Germline CDR1 is SGHDT and CDR2 is YYEEEE. The germline V and J ends were trimmed by 4 bases and 3 bases, with 14 bases remaining between them. CDR3 protein: CASSLGDWSYNEQFF. In DNA, the CDR3 is TGTGCCAGCAGCCTGGGGGACTGGAGCTACAATGAGCAGTTCTTC.

In its sample, this clone is large. The chain carries TRBV19 and TRBJ2-3; tentative D call: TRBD2 (6 bases). Germline V gives CDR1 LNHDA, CDR2 SQIVND (reference sequence). Trimming shortened V by 6 bases and J by 4 bases, and 14 bases separated the two germline ends. There are 14 residues in the CDR3. The CDR3 nucleotides read TGTGCCAGTAGCCGGGGGATCGATGCAGATACGCAGTATTTT. Its protein product is CASSRGIDADTQYF.